The entry below gives a single T cell receptor beta chain sequence along with its context. Antigen: not known. TCRdb's copy holds only in-frame clones and misses some; the assay was immunoSEQ multiplex PCR. Of tens of thousands of clones listed, approximately 86% are singletons. The data were obtained in a study of somatic mutations in cytotoxic T cells in rheumatoid arthritis. Study background: A 30 ml EDTA sample of patient blood was drawn right after diagnosis, before any treatment. Study-level points and caveats: Measured CD8+ T-cell clonality, a value compared between rheumatoid arthritis patients and age-matched healthy controls, did not differ significantly. Per patient, the largest CD8+ clone was found to exceed 20% of CD8+ cells in about an eighth of the 65 cases. Statistical analysis of the slight TRBV07 underrepresentation in rheumatoid arthritis patients did not adjust for multiple comparisons.

The CDR3 covers 12 residues. V shed 6 bases, J shed 6 bases, and the junction held 4 bases outside the gene matches. CDR1 is MNHNY and CDR2 is SVGAGI in the germline V gene (reference sequence). The origin of this receptor is an adult with rheumatoid arthritis. The V gene is TRBV6-6, the J gene TRBJ2-7; 8 bases are shared with TRBD1. The sample taken for sequencing was CD8+ T cells sorted from blood. The CDR3 here is CASRGQAPEQYF. DNA of the CDR3: TGTGCCAGCAGGGGACAGGCCCCCGAGCAGTACTTC.